The 23 T cell receptor beta chains listed next were all sequenced from one sample in a study of blood T cell repertoires in COVID-19. Clones were read by immunoSEQ multiplex PCR, and TCRdb kept only the in-frame ones, dropping some. The sample consists of over 200,000 clones, around 80% of them appearing once. Sequencing was performed on peripheral blood. These receptors were taken from a woman aged 80 or over with active or convalescent COVID-19.

This chain joins TRBV14 and TRBJ1-3; TRBD1 matches at 8 bases. The CDR3 sequence is 16 residues long. V dropped 3 bases and J dropped 0; count of bases not matched to a gene: 4. The germline V gene has CDR1 SGHDN and CDR2 FVKESK. The CDR3 sequence is CASSQRTGGSGNTIYF. For the CDR3, the DNA is TGTGCCAGCAGCCAGAGAACAGGGGGCTCTGGAAACACCATATATTTT.

The rearrangement links TRBV7-9 to TRBJ1-5; D gene unclear. V was trimmed by 2 bases and J by 5 bases, leaving 10 bases between them. Germline CDR1 is SEHNR and CDR2 is FQNEAQ (reference sequence). This CDR3 region has 14 residues. CDR3 DNA sequence: TGTGCCAGCAGCTTAAACGGGTACGATCAGCCCCAGCATTTT. Residues: CASSLNGYDQPQHF.

The chain joins TRBV6-6 to TRBJ2-3; 11 bases line up with TRBD1. CDR3 length: 16 residues. V lost 6 bases, J lost 3 bases, and 8 bases stayed unmatched. The germline V gene encodes CDR1 MNHNY and CDR2 SVGAGI (reference sequence). In DNA, the CDR3 is TGTGCCAGCAGACCCGGACAGGGGGCGTGGACAGATACGCAGTATTTT. Its protein product is CASRPGQGAWTDTQYF.

This chain connects TRBV11-2 to TRBJ2-3; D is undetermined. Per the germline V gene, CDR1 is SGHAT and CDR2 is FQNNGV. CDR3 length: 16 residues. Trimming pared 4 bases from V and 4 bases from J, leaving 18 bases between. CDR3 residues: CASSSRLALGADTQYF. The CDR3 DNA reads as TGTGCCAGCAGCTCACGACTCGCCCTCGGCGCAGATACGCAGTATTTT.

The chain has TRBV7-9 and TRBJ2-5; no firm D call. From germline, CDR1 is SEHNR and CDR2 FQNEAQ (reference sequence). Trimming took off 8 bases at V and 5 bases at J, with 12 bases between the two ends. The CDR3 has 12 amino acids. This CDR3 is CASRLNEETQYF. The CDR3 DNA follows: TGTGCCAGCCGACTTAACGAGGAGACCCAGTACTTC. The variable domain in full, completed from reference TRBV7-9 and TRBJ2-5, reads DTGVSQNPRHKITKRGQNVTFRCDPISEHNRLYWYRQTLGQGPEFLTYFQNEAQLEKSRLLSDRFSAERPKGSFSTLEIQRTEQGDSAMYLCASRLNEETQYFGPGTRLLVL.

J is TRBJ1-1 and V is TRBV18; D is undetermined. Between the trimmed V and J ends, which lost 2 bases and 3 bases, there was a span of 10 bases. The CDR3 totals 14 residues. Germline CDR1 reads KGHSH; CDR2 reads LQKENI. The CDR3 DNA is TGTGCCAGCTCACCAAGCTTTCGGGACACTGAAGCTTTCTTT. Amino acid sequence: CASSPSFRDTEAFF.

This chain connects TRBV4-3 to TRBJ2-3, with a tentative D call TRBD2 (5 bases). The germline V gene encodes CDR1 LGHNA and CDR2 YSLEER. The length of the CDR3 is 14 residues. The ends were cut back, 3 bases at V and 1 base at J, with 8 bases in the middle. CDR3 nucleotides: TGCGCCAGCAGCCAGGGTAGCGGCACAGATACGCAGTATTTT. Translated: CASSQGSGTDTQYF.

The rearrangement uses TRBV7-8 and TRBJ2-5; D gene ambiguous. The CDR3 runs 15 residues. Germline CDR1 SGHVS, CDR2 FQNEAQ. V was shortened by 5 bases and J by 10 bases, with 23 bases between the two germline ends. The CDR3 protein is CASSPLPAQRLDQYF. DNA for the CDR3: TGTGCCAGCAGCCCCCTCCCCGCCCAGCGTCTTGACCAGTACTTC.

The chain recombines TRBV2 with TRBJ1-6; D unclear. V lost 7 bases, J lost 8 bases, and 12 bases lay in between. CDR1 is SNHLY, CDR2 FYNNEI, per germline. The CDR3 is 13 amino acids. The CDR3 DNA follows: TGTGCCAGCACCGAGATCGGGGATTCACCCCTCCACTTT. This codes for CASTEIGDSPLHF. The full variable domain, its missing parts supplied by reference TRBV2 and TRBJ1-6, is EPEVTQTPSHQVTQMGQEVILRCVPISNHLYFYWYRQILGQKVEFLVSFYNNEISEKSEIFDDQFSVERPDGSNFTLKIRSTKLEDSAMYFCASTEIGDSPLHFGNGTRLTVT.

V usage is TRBV24-1 and J usage is TRBJ2-2, with TRBD1 matching over 10 bases. Germline V CDR1 and CDR2: KGHDR, SFDVKD. J gave up 4 bases and V 2 bases, and 3 bases lay outside the gene matches. The CDR3 consists of 16 residues. The CDR3 loop is CATSDSGQGITGELFF. Here the CDR3 DNA reads TGTGCCACCAGTGATTCGGGACAGGGGATCACCGGGGAGCTGTTTTTT.

The chain links TRBV5-8 to TRBJ1-5; tentatively, D is TRBD1 (6 bases). The CDR3 loop spans 13 amino acids. The germline CDR1 and CDR2 sequences are SGHTS and YDEGEE. V was clipped by 0 bases and J by 7 bases, with 8 bases between them. The CDR3, as DNA: TGTGCCAGCAGCTTGGACAGGGAACAGCCCCAGCATTTT. This gives the protein CASSLDREQPQHF.

The chain joins TRBV28 to TRBJ1-1; TRBD1 might be the D (5 bases). Germline CDR1 and CDR2: MDHEN and SYDVKM. The CDR3 covers 14 residues. V was shortened by 6 bases and J by 4 bases, with 15 bases between the two germline ends. In nucleotides, the CDR3 is TGTGCCAGCAGCCCCGACAGCGTCGTCACTGAAGCTTTCTTT. Translated, it gives CASSPDSVVTEAFF. Filled out from reference TRBV28 and TRBJ1-1, the complete variable domain reads DVKVTQSSRYLVKRTGEKVFLECVQDMDHENMFWYRQDPGLGLRLIYFSYDVKMKEKGDIPEGYSVSREKKERFSLILESASTNQTSMYLCASSPDSVVTEAFFGQGTRLTVV.

The V call is TRBV3-1 (or the pseudogene TRBV3-2), the J call TRBJ2-5; TRBD1 is a possible D gene (6 bases). V was pared by 5 bases and J by 5 bases, with 12 bases between. The germline CDR1 and CDR2 sequences are LGHDT and YNNKEL (reference sequence). The CDR3 contains 13 residues. In nucleotides, the CDR3 is TGTGCCAGCAGCTACAGGGATGGGGAGACCCAGTACTTC. It translates to CASSYRDGETQYF.

The chain couples TRBV7-2 to TRBJ2-7; D perhaps matches TRBD2 (5 bases). The CDR3 is made up of 14 amino acids. Trimming took off 5 bases at V and 4 bases at J, with 15 bases between the two ends. Germline V gives CDR1 SGHTA, CDR2 FQGNSA. Here the CDR3 reads CASSADYGAYEQYF. CDR3 sequence (DNA): TGTGCCAGCAGCGCCGACTACGGAGCTTACGAGCAGTACTTC.

V is TRBV28 and J is TRBJ1-4; 8 nucleotides agree with TRBD1. The V gene end was trimmed by 10 bases and the J gene end by 13 bases; junction bases not matched to a gene: 8. Germline CDR1 is MDHEN and CDR2 is SYDVKM. The CDR3 has 11 amino acids. This CDR3 is CATGQGFGLFF. The DNA of the CDR3 is TGTGCCACCGGACAGGGTTTCGGACTGTTTTTT.

The chain couples TRBV5-1 to TRBJ1-4, with 8 bases matching TRBD1. This CDR3 contains 14 residues. Germline V lookup: CDR1 SGHRS, CDR2 YFSETQ. J lost 6 bases, V lost 1 base, and 2 bases had no gene match. The CDR3 spells CASSLTGQDEKLFF. The CDR3 DNA reads TGCGCCAGCAGCTTGACGGGACAGGATGAAAAACTGTTTTTT.

The chain is built from TRBV5-1 and TRBJ2-3; a weak D match, TRBD2 (6 bases). Germline loops: CDR1 SGHRS, CDR2 YFSETQ. V was pared by 4 bases and J by 1 base, with 22 bases between. The CDR3 covers 18 residues. The CDR3 protein is CASSLSLIADLRTDTQYF. The CDR3 coding sequence is TGCGCCAGCAGCCTATCACTTATAGCGGACCTCCGCACAGATACGCAGTATTTT.

This clone was detected only once. This rearrangement joins TRBV5-5 to TRBJ1-5; D remains ambiguous. The V gene lost 1 base and the J gene lost 3 bases, with 5 bases spanning the gap. The CDR3 sequence is 13 residues long. Germline CDR1 is SGHKS and CDR2 is YYEKEE (reference sequence). CDR3 protein: CASSLYINQPQHF. CDR3 DNA sequence: TGTGCCAGCAGCTTGTACATCAATCAGCCCCAGCATTTT.

The V call is TRBV29-1, the J call TRBJ2-7; TRBD1 matches at 7 bases. The CDR3 spans 14 residues. The trim removed 5 bases at V and 1 base at J, leaving 8 bases unmatched. Per the germline V gene, CDR1 is SQVTM and CDR2 is ANQGSEA. The CDR3 loop reads CSVRLSGQSYEQYF. Written as DNA, the CDR3 is TGCAGCGTTAGGTTGTCGGGACAGTCCTACGAGCAGTACTTC.

V usage is TRBV7-2 and J usage is TRBJ2-7; D perhaps matches TRBD1 (6 bases). V was shortened by 5 bases and J by 5 bases, with 13 bases between the two germline ends. CDR1 and CDR2 (germline): SGHTA, FQGNSA. This CDR3 has 13 residues. CDR3 DNA: TGTGCCAGCAGCCCCTGGTGGGACAACGAGCAGTACTTC. Translated, it gives CASSPWWDNEQYF.

This clone was detected once. The gene calls are TRBV7-9 and TRBJ1-1, with TRBD1 matching 7 bases. Germline V lookup: CDR1 SEHNR, CDR2 FQNEAQ (reference sequence). The CDR3 is 17 amino acids. V lost 5 bases and J lost 3; bases outside the gene matches: 15. CDR3 bases: TGTGCCAGCAGCCCCTTTCGAATAGGGGGCCTCGACACTGAAGCTTTCTTT. This codes for CASSPFRIGGLDTEAFF.

J is TRBJ1-5 and V is TRBV27; D unresolved. The CDR3 has 15 amino acids. The germline V gene encodes CDR1 MNHEY and CDR2 SMNVEV (reference sequence). The V end was cut by 2 bases, the J end by 4 bases, with 12 bases between. DNA of the CDR3: TGTGCCAGCAGTTTACCCTTGGAGGGAAATCAGCCCCAGCATTTT. It codes for CASSLPLEGNQPQHF.

The chain combines TRBV11-3 with TRBJ2-7, with a tentative D call TRBD1 (5 bases). V lost 5 bases and J 0 bases, leaving 11 bases between the germline ends. Germline values: CDR1 SGHNT, CDR2 YENEEA. The length of the CDR3 is 14 residues. For the CDR3, the DNA is TGTGCCAGCAGCCCTATGACAGTCTCCTACGAGCAGTACTTC. It yields the protein CASSPMTVSYEQYF.